This record concerns one TCR beta chain sequence. Per germline, CDR1 SGHTA and CDR2 FQGTGA. With 5 bases clipped from V and 5 bases from J, the junction kept 4 bases outside the gene matches. The CDR3 is 14 amino acids. The assay was immunoSEQ multiplex PCR, and TCRdb's table has in-frame clones only and misses some. Here the sample spans fewer than 2.5 million clones, more than 85% being singletons. Participating donors were healthy, HIV-negative adults free of recent acute infections or vaccinations. The source of the sample is a study of shared clonotypes between healthy human individuals. This sequence was found in a man between 18 and 35 years old in good health. Some clones in this sample may be carry-over from other donors' samples. J is TRBJ2-2 and V is TRBV7-3; TRBD1 matches at 8 bases. The source material was naive CD4+ T cells from PBMCs. Documented subset: CD45RA+ positively selected. CDR3 loop: CASSLWTGTGELFF. CDR3 nucleotides: TGTGCCAGCAGCCTTTGGACAGGGACCGGGGAGCTGTTTTTT.